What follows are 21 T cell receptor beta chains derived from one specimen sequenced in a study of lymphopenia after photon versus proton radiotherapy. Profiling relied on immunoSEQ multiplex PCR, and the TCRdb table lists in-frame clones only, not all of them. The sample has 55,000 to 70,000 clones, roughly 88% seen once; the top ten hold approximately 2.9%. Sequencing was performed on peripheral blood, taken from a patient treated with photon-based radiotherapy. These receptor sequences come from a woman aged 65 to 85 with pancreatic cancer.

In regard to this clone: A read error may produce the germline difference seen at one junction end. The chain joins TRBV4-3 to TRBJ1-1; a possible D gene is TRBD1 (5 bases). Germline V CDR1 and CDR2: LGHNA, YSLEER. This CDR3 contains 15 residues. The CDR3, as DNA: TGCGCCAGCAGCCGCAACGGGGGGGGGAACGCTGAAGCTTTCTTT. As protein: CASSRNGGGNAEAFF.

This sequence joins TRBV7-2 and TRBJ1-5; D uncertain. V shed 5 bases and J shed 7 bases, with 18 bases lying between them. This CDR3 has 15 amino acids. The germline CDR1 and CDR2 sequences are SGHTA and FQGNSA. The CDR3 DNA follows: TGTGCCAGCAGCGAGCGTCGACTCTCCGAACAGCCCCAGCATTTT. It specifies CASSERRLSEQPQHF. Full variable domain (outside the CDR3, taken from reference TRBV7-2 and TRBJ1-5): GAGVSQSPSNKVTEKGKDVELRCDPISGHTALYWYRQSLGQGLEFLIYFQGNSAPDKSGLPSDRFSAERTGGSVSTLTIQRTQQEDSAVYLCASSERRLSEQPQHFGDGTRLSIL.

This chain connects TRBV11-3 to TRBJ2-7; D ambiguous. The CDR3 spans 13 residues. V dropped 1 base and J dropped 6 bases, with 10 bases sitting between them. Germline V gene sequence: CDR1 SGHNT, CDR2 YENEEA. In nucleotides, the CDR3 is TGTGCCAGCAGCTTAGTGTACGGACCCGAGCAGTACTTC. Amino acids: CASSLVYGPEQYF.

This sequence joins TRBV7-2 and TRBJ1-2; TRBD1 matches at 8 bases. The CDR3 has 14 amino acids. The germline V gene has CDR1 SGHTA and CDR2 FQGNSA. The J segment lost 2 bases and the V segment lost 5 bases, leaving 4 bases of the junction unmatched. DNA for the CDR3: TGTGCCAGCAGCCAGACAGGGGCGAACTATGGCTACACCTTC. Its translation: CASSQTGANYGYTF.

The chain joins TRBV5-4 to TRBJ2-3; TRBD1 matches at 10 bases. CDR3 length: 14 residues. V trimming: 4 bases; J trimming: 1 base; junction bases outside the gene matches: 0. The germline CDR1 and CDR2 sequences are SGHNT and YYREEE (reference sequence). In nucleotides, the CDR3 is TGTGCCAGCAGCGGGACAGGGGGCACAGATACGCAGTATTTT. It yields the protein CASSGTGGTDTQYF.

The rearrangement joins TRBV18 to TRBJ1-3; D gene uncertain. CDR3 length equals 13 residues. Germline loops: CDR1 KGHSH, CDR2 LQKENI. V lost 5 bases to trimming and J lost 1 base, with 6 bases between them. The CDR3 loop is CASSTGSGNTIYF. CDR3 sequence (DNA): TGTGCCAGCTCAACGGGTTCTGGAAACACCATATATTTT.

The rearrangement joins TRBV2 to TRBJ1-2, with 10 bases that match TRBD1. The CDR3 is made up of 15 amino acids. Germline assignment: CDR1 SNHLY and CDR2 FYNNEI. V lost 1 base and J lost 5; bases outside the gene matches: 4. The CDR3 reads CASSEGDRGGYGYTF. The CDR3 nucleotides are TGTGCCAGCAGTGAAGGGGACAGGGGAGGATATGGCTACACCTTC.

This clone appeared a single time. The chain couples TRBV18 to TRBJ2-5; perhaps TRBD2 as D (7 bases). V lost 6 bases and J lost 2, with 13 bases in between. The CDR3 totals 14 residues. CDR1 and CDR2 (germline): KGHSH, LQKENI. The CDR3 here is CASSSGRGQETQYF. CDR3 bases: TGTGCCAGCTCCTCGGGGAGGGGGCAAGAGACCCAGTACTTC. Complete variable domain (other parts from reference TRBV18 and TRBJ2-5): NAGVMQNPRHLVRRRGQEARLRCSPMKGHSHVYWYRQLPEEGLKFMVYLQKENIIDESGMPKERFSAEFPKEGPSILRIQQVVRGDSAAYFCASSSGRGQETQYFGPGTRLLVL.

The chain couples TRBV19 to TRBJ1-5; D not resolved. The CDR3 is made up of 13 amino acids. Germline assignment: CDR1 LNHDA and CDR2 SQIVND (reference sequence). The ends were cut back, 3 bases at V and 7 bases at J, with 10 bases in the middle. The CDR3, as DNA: TGTGCCAGTAGTATTTCAGGAGGACAGCCCCAGCATTTT. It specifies CASSISGGQPQHF.

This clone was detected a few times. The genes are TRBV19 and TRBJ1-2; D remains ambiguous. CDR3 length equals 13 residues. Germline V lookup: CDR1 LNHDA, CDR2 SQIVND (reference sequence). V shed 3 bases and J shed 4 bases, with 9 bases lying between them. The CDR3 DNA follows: TGTGCCAGTAGTATTGGCGGATCCTATGGCTACACCTTC. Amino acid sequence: CASSIGGSYGYTF.

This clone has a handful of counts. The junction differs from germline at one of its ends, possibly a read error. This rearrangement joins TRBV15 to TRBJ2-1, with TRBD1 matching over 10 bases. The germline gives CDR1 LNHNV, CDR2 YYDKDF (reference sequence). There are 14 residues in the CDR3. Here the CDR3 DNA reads TGTGCCACCAGCATGACAGGGGGCTACGATGAGCAGTTCTTC. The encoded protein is CATSMTGGYDEQFF.

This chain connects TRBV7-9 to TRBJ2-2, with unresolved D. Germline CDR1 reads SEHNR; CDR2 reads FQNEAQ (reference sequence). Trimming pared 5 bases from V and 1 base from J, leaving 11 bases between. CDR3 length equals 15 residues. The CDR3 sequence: CASSPDIWNTGELFF. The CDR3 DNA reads TGTGCCAGCAGCCCTGATATCTGGAACACCGGGGAGCTGTTTTTT. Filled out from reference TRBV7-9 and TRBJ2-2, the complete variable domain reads DTGVSQNPRHKITKRGQNVTFRCDPISEHNRLYWYRQTLGQGPEFLTYFQNEAQLEKSRLLSDRFSAERPKGSFSTLEIQRTEQGDSAMYLCASSPDIWNTGELFFGEGSRLTVL.

The CDR3 region is CASRIYVEQYF. DNA of the CDR3: TGTGCCAGCAGGATCTACGTCGAGCAGTACTTC. This chain connects TRBV2 to TRBJ2-7, with D uncertain. The CDR3 consists of 11 residues. V was clipped by 6 bases and J by 6 bases, with 9 bases between them. CDR1 is SNHLY, CDR2 FYNNEI, per germline.

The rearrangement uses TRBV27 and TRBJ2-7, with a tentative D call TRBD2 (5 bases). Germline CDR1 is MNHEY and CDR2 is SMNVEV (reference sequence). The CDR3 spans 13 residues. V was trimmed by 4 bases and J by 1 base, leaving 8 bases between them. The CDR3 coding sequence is TGTGCCAGCAGTTCGAGAGGGTCCTACGAGCAGTACTTC. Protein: CASSSRGSYEQYF.

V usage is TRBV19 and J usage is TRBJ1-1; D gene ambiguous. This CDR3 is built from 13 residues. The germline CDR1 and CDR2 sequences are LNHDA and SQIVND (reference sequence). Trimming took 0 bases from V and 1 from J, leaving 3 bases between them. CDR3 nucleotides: TGTGCCAGTAGTATAGAAACGAACACTGAAGCTTTCTTT. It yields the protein CASSIETNTEAFF.

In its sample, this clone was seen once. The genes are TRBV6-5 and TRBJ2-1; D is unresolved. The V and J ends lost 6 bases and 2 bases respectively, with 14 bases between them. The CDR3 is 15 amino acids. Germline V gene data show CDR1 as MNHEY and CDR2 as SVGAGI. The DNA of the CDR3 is TGTGCCAGCAGCCCTGGCGTAAGTGCCTACAATGAGCAGTTCTTC. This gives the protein CASSPGVSAYNEQFF.

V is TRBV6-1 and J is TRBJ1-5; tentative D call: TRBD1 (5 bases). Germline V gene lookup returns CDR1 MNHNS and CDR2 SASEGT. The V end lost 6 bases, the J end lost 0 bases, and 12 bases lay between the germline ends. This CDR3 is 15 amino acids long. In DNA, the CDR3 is TGTGCCAGCAGCCCGACAGATTATAGCAATCAGCCCCAGCATTTT. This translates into CASSPTDYSNQPQHF.

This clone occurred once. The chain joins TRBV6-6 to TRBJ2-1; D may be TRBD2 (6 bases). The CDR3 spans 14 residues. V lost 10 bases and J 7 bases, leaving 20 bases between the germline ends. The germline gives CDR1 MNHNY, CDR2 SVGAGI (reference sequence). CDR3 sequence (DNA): TGTGCCACCAAGGCGGCGCTAGCGAAAAATGAGCAGTTCTTC. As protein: CATKAALAKNEQFF.

The CDR3 region is CASSLSFSSDEQFF. The CDR3 nucleotides read TGTGCCAGCAGCTTATCGTTTAGCTCTGATGAGCAGTTCTTC. This chain joins TRBV7-9 and TRBJ2-1; no clear D. Per germline, CDR1 SEHNR and CDR2 FQNEAQ (reference sequence). This CDR3 is 14 amino acids long. V was shortened by 2 bases and J by 8 bases, with 13 bases between the two germline ends.

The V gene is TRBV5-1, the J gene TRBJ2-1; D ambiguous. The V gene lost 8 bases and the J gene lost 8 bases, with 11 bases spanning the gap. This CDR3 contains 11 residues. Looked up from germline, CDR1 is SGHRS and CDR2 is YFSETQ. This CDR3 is CASPPSHEQFF. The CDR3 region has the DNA TGCGCCAGTCCTCCAAGCCATGAGCAGTTCTTC.

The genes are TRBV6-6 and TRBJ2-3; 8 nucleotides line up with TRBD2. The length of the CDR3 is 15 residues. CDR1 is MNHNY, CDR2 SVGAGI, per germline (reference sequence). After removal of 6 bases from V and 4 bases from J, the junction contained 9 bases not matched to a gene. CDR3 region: CASRETGGRADTQYF. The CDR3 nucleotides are TGTGCCAGCAGGGAGACGGGGGGGAGGGCAGATACGCAGTATTTT.